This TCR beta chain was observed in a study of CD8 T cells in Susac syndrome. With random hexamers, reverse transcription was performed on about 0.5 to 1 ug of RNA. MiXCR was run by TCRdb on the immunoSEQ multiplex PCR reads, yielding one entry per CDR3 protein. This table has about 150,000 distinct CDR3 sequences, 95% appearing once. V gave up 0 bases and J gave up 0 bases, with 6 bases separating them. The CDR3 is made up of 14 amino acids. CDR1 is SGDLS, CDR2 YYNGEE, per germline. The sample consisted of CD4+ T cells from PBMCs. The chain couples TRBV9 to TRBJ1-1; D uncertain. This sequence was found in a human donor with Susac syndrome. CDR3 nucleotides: TGTGCCAGCAGCGTAGGCCCGTTGAACACTGAAGCTTTCTTT. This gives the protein CASSVGPLNTEAFF.